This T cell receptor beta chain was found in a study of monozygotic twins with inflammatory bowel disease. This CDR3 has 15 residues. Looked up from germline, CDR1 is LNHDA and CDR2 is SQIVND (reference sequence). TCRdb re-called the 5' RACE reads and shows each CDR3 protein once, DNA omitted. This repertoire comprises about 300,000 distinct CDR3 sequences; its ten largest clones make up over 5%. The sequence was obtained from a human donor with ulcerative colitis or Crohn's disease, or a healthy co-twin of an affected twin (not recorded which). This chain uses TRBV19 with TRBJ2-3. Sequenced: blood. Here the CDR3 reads CASSIDRGGTDTQYF.